The clone carrying this T cell receptor beta chain showed up just a few times. This may be a read error, as it is one base from a much larger clone. These data belong to a study of T cells in Graves' hyperthyroidism and ophthalmopathy. V trimming: 0 bases; J trimming: 7 bases; junction bases outside the gene matches: 11. The CDR3 is 15 amino acids. Per germline, CDR1 DFQATT and CDR2 SNEGSKA (reference sequence). The TCR beta CDR3 regions underwent amplification using RNA transcripts as the source. Using the HTBI primer set, a first-round RT-PCR was run on the TCR CDR3. In TCRdb, the multiplex PCR reads were re-called with MiXCR into one record per CDR3 protein. This sample carries more than 650,000 distinct CDR3 sequences, about 15% of them seen once, and the ten largest clones take 10% to 13%.

The sequence came from a woman aged 18-29 years with Graves' hyperthyroidism. The chain uses TRBV20-1 and TRBJ2-7; 8 nucleotides align to TRBD2. Source material: blood. Written as DNA, the CDR3 is TGCAGTGCTAGAGATGGTAGCGGGAATGGGGGTGAGCAGTACTTC. Its protein product is CSARDGSGNGGEQYF.